This record covers a single T cell receptor beta chain. Original analysis: By means of reference gene primer amplification, nucleated cell counts were estimated. Only in-frame clones appear in the TCRdb table, and some are missing; sequencing was by immunoSEQ multiplex PCR. The V and J calls and clone size come from that table; D and trimming were worked out from the DNA. The sample has 250,000 or so clones; 85% to 90% are singletons. The CDR3 consists of 13 residues. CDR1 is SGHRS and CDR2 is YFSETQ in the germline V gene. The germline V and J ends were trimmed by 0 bases and 2 bases, with 5 bases remaining between them. The data belong to a study of blood T cell repertoires in COVID-19. In the study overall: Acute and convalescent COVID-19 specimens originated in the United States, Italy and Spain. From T cells, B-cell-depleted T cells, or PBMCs came the material, which was cDNA or gDNA.

This chain connects TRBV5-1 to TRBJ2-5; D uncertain. The specimen sequenced was peripheral blood. This clonotype was obtained from a woman aged 40-49 years who had recovered from COVID-19. CDR3 region: CASSLAAQETQYF. CDR3 coding DNA: TGCGCCAGCAGCTTGGCAGCGCAAGAGACCCAGTACTTC.